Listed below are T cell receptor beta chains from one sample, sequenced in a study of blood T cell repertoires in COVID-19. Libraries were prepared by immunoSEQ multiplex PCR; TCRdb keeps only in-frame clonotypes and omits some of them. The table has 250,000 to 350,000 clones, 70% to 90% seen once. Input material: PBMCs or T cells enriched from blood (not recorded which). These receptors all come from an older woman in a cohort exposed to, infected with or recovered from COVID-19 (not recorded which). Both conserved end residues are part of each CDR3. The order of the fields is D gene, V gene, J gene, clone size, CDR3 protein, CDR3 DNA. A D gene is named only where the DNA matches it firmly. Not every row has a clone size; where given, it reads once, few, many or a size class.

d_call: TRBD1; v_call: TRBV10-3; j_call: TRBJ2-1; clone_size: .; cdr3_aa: CAISESGGPQFF; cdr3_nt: TGTGCCATCAGTGAGTCAGGGGGCCCACAGTTCTTC
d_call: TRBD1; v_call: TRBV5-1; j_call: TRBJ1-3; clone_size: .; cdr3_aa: CASSPRQGKAGNTIYF; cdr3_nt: TGCGCCAGCAGCCCCAGACAGGGCAAGGCCGGAAACACCATATATTTT
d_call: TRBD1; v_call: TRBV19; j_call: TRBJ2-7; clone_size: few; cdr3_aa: CASTRDRGTAEQYF; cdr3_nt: TGTGCCAGTACCAGGGACAGGGGGACGGCCGAGCAGTACTTC
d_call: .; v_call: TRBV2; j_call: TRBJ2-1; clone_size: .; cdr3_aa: CASIELLNEQFF; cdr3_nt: TGTGCCAGCATAGAGCTCCTCAATGAGCAGTTCTTC
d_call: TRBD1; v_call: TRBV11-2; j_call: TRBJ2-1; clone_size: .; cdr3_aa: CASSSDRDRGGNEQFF; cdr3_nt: TGTGCCAGCAGCTCAGACCGGGACAGGGGGGGCAATGAGCAGTTCTTC
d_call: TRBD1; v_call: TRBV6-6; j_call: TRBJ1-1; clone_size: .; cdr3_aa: CASSYSSDRETEAFF; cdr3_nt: TGTGCCAGCAGTTACTCGTCGGACAGGGAGACCGAAGCTTTCTTT
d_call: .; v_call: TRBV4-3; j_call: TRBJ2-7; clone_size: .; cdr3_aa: CASSQDSSSFYEQYF; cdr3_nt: TGCGCCAGCAGCCAAGATTCCAGTTCCTTCTACGAGCAGTACTTC
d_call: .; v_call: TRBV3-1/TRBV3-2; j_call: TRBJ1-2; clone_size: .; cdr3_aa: CASSHPGSGYTF; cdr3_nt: TGTGCCAGCAGCCATCCAGGGTCCGGCTACACCTTC
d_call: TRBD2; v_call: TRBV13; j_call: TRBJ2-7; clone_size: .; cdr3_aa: CASSSRLAGFHEQYF; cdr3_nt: TGTGCCAGCAGCTCCAGACTAGCGGGATTCCACGAGCAGTACTTC
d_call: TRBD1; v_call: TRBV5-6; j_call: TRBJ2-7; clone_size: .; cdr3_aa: CASSSERQGLIFSYEQYF; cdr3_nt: TGTGCCAGCAGCAGCGAGAGACAGGGATTAATATTCTCCTACGAGCAGTACTTC
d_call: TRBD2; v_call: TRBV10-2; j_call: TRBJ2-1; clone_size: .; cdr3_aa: CASSGTSGASYNEQFF; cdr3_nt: TGCGCCAGCAGTGGGACTAGCGGGGCATCCTACAATGAGCAGTTCTTC
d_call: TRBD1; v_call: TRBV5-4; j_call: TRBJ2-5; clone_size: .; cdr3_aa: CASSSETGRKETQYF; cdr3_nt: TGTGCCAGCAGTTCGGAGACAGGGCGGAAAGAGACCCAGTACTTC
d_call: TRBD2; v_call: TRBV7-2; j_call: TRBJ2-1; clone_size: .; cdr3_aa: CASSLTGLAGGPGEQFF; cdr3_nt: TGTGCCAGCAGCTTAACAGGACTAGCGGGAGGGCCCGGAGAGCAGTTCTTC
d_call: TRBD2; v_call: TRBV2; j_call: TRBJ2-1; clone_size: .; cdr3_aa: CASSAESGLAPNEQFF; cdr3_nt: TGTGCCAGCAGTGCTGAGTCGGGACTAGCACCAAATGAGCAGTTCTTC
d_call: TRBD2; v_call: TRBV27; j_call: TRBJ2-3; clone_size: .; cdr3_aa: CASSRRGGTDTQYF; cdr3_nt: TGTGCCAGCAGCCGCCGGGGGGGCACAGATACGCAGTATTTT
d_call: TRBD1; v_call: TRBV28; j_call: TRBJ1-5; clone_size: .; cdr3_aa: CAIHRGVGQPQHF; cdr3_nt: TGTGCCATCCACAGGGGAGTAGGCCAGCCCCAGCATTTT
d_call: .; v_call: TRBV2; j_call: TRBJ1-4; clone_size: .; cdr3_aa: CASSEAGEGTNEKLFF; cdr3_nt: TGTGCCAGCAGTGAGGCAGGGGAGGGAACTAATGAAAAACTGTTTTTT
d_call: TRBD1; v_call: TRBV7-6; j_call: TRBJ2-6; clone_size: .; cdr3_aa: CASSSDRVPSGANVLTF; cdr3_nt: TGTGCCAGCAGCTCCGACAGGGTACCCTCTGGGGCCAACGTCCTGACTTTC
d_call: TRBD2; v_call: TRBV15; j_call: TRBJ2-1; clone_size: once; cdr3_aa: CATSRGAGAYNEQFF; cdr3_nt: TGTGCCACCAGCAGAGGGGCGGGAGCCTACAATGAGCAGTTCTTC
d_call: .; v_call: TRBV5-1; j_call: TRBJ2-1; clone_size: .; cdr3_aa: CASSLVSGPSYNEQFF; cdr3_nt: TGCGCCAGCAGCTTGGTTAGCGGCCCCTCCTACAATGAGCAGTTCTTC
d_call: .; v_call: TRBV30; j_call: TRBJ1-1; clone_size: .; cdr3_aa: CAWSPTRARGAMNTEAFF; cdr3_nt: TGTGCCTGGAGTCCCACCAGGGCCCGGGGGGCTATGAACACTGAAGCTTTCTTT
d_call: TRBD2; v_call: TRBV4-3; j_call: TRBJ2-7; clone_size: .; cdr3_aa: CASSQEAATSGSGYEQYF; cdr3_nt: TGCGCCAGCAGCCAAGAGGCGGCCACTAGCGGGAGCGGATACGAGCAGTACTTC
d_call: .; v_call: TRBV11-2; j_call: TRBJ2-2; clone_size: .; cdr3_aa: CASSLDLNRATGELFF; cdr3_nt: TGTGCCAGCAGCTTAGATCTTAACAGGGCCACCGGGGAGCTGTTTTTT
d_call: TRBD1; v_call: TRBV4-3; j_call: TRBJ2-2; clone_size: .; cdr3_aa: CASSQGQGGTGELFF; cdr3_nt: TGCGCCAGCAGCCAAGGACAGGGGGGCACCGGGGAGCTGTTTTTT
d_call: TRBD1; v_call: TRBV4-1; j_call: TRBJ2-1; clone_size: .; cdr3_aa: CASSQHDRGPYNEQFF; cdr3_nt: TGCGCCAGCAGCCAACATGACAGGGGGCCCTACAATGAGCAGTTCTTC
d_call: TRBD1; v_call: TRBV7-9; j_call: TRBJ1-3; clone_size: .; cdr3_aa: CASNPKGNRGRTGNTIYF; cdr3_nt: TGTGCCAGCAACCCAAAGGGAAACAGGGGGCGAACTGGAAACACCATATATTTT
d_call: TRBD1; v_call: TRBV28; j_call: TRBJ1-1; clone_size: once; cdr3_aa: CASSYTTGVNTEAFF; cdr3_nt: TGTGCCAGCAGTTATACGACAGGGGTGAACACTGAAGCTTTCTTT
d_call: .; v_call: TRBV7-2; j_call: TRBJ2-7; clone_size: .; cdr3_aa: CASSLRTQGPYEQYF; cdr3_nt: TGTGCCAGCAGCCTGCGGACGCAGGGCCCCTACGAGCAGTACTTC
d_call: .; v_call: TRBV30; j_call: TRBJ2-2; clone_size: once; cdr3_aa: CAWRQKAGELFF; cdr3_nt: TGTGCCTGGAGACAGAAGGCCGGGGAGCTGTTTTTT
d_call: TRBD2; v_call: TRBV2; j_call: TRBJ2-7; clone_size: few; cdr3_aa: CASRGSGRPVEQYF; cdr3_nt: TGTGCCAGCAGGGGTAGCGGGAGGCCGGTCGAGCAGTACTTC
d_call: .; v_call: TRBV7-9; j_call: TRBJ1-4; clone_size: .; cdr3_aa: CASSPARGSVAEKLFF; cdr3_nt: TGTGCCAGCAGCCCGGCCAGGGGTTCTGTCGCTGAAAAACTGTTTTTT
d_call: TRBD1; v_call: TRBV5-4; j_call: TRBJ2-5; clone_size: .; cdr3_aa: CASSLGQGETQYF; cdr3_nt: TGTGCCAGCAGCTTGGGACAGGGAGAGACCCAGTACTTC
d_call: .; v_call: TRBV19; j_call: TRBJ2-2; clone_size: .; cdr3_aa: CASTMEFTGELFF; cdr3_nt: TGTGCCAGTACCATGGAGTTCACCGGGGAGCTGTTTTTT
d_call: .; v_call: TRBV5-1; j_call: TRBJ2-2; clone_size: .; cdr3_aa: CASKQDRTGELFF; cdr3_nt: TGCGCCAGCAAACAGGACCGCACCGGGGAGCTGTTTTTT
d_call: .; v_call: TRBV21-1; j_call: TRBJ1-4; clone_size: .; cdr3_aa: CASSKWKGGRQCEKLFF; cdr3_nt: TGTGCCAGCAGCAAATGGAAGGGAGGACGACAATGTGAAAAACTGTTTTTT
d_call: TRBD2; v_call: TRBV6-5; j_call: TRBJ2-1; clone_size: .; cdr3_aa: CASLGGEFYNEQFF; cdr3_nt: TGTGCCAGTCTTGGGGGGGAGTTCTACAATGAGCAGTTCTTC
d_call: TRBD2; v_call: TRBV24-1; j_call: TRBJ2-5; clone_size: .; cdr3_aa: CATSGGGFRYQETQYF; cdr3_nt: TGTGCCACCAGTGGGGGGGGATTTAGGTACCAAGAGACCCAGTACTTC
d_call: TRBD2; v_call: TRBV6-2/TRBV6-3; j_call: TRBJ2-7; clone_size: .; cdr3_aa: CASSLTSGTGEQYF; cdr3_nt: TGTGCCAGCAGCTTGACTAGCGGGACGGGTGAGCAGTACTTC
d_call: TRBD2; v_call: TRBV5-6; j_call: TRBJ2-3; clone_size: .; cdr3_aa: CASSSLAANTDTQYF; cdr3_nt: TGTGCCAGCAGCTCACTAGCGGCCAACACAGATACGCAGTATTTT
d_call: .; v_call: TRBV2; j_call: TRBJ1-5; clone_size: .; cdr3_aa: CASSGGFSSNQPQHF; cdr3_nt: TGTGCCAGCAGTGGAGGATTTTCCAGCAATCAGCCCCAGCATTTT
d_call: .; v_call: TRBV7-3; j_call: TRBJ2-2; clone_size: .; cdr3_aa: CASRPGHLNTGELFF; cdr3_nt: TGTGCCAGCAGACCGGGACACTTGAACACCGGGGAGCTGTTTTTT
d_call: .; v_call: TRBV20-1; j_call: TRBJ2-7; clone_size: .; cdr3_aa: CSASNPVTAYEQYF; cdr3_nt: TGCAGTGCTAGTAATCCGGTGACAGCCTACGAGCAGTACTTC
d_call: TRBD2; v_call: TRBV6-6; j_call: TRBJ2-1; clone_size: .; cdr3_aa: CASASGSYNEQFF; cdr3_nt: TGTGCCAGCGCTAGCGGCTCCTACAATGAGCAGTTCTTC
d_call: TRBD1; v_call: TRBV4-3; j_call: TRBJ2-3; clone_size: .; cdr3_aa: CASSQAGQGTDTQYF; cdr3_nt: TGCGCCAGCAGCCAAGCAGGACAGGGCACAGATACGCAGTATTTT
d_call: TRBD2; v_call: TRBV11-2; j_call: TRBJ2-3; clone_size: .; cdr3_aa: CASSPLAGGPDTQYF; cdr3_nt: TGTGCCAGCAGCCCTCTAGCGGGAGGGCCGGATACGCAGTATTTT
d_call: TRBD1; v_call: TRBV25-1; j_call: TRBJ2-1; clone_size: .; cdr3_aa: CASSESGGSYNEQFF; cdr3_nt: TGTGCCAGCAGTGAATCAGGGGGCTCCTACAATGAGCAGTTCTTC
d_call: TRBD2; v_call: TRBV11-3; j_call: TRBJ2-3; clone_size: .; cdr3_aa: CASSLGSSGRTDTQYF; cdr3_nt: TGTGCCAGCAGCTTAGGGTCTAGCGGGAGGACAGATACGCAGTATTTT
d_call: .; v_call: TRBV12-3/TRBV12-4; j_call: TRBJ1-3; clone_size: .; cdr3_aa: CASGRLNTIYF; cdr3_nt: TGTGCCAGCGGGAGATTGAACACCATATATTTT
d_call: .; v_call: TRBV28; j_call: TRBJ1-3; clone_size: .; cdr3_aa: CASSLLGGTSGNTIYF; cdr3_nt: TGTGCCAGCAGTTTATTAGGGGGAACATCTGGAAACACCATATATTTT
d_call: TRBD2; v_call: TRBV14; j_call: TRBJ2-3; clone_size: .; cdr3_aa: CASSRGTSGGTDTQYF; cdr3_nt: TGTGCCAGCAGCCGAGGGACTAGCGGAGGCACAGATACGCAGTATTTT
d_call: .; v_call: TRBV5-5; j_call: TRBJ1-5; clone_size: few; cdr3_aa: CASSLERANQPQHF; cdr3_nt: TGTGCCAGCAGCTTGGAGAGGGCCAATCAGCCCCAGCATTTT
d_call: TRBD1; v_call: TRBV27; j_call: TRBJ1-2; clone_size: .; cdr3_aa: CASSLSGTGNYGYTF; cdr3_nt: TGTGCCAGCAGTTTATCCGGGACAGGGAACTATGGCTACACCTTC
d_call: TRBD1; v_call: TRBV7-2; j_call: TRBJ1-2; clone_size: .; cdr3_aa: CASGETGDGYTF; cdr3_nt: TGTGCCAGCGGAGAGACAGGGGATGGCTACACCTTC
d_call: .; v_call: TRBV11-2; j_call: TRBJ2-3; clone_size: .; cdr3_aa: CASSGTYTDTQYF; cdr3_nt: TGTGCCAGCAGCGGGACATACACAGATACGCAGTATTTT
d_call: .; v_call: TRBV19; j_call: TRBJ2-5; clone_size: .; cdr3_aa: CASSVLGEETQYF; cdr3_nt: TGTGCCAGTAGTGTTCTAGGGGAAGAGACCCAGTACTTC